The following is a TCR beta chain sequence with its context. The sample comes from a study of T cell changes during pregnancy in multiple sclerosis. In germline, CDR1 is LNHDA, CDR2 SQIVND (reference sequence). This CDR3 contains 14 residues. The V end lost 4 bases, the J end lost 3 bases, and 11 bases lay between the germline ends. TCRdb's table, derived via immunoSEQ multiplex PCR, lists solely in-frame clones and lacks some. This sample has some 120,000 clones, with about 93% found just once. The J gene is TRBJ2-3, the V gene TRBV19; TRBD2 might be the D (6 bases). This sequence was found in a female donor with multiple sclerosis, enrolled in a pregnancy study. The source was peripheral blood, collected in the third trimester of pregnancy. The CDR3 is CASSTSSATDTQYF. As DNA, the CDR3 is TGTGCCAGTAGTACCTCTAGCGCTACAGATACGCAGTATTTT.